This T cell receptor (beta chain) derives from a study of cytomegalovirus exposure and HLA in healthy donors. Notes on this clone: Antigen: not known.

Profiled with immunoSEQ multiplex PCR; TCRdb holds only in-frame clones, not every one. The repertoire holds over 250,000 clones, with 70% to 90% as singletons. Study-wide results and limits: Cytomegalovirus status was reportedly diagnosed by the classifier with high specificity and sensitivity. The study labeled roughly 160 TCR beta chains cytomegalovirus-associated. Confirmation in vitro established that a few CMV-associated chains were specific for CMV antigens. The finding came from a later analysis; first-cohort TCR clusters tended to co-occur in the 90 to 150 validation repertoires.

Per germline, CDR1 SGHRS and CDR2 YFSETQ. The CDR3 length is 15 residues. V lost 2 bases and J lost 9; bases outside the gene matches: 9. V gene TRBV5-1 combines with J gene TRBJ2-1; 9 bases match TRBD2. Sequencing was carried out using PBMCs. This TCR was sampled from a woman between 18 and 29 years old in good health and CMV-seronegative. The CDR3 region is CASSFSGSEGSEQFF. CDR3 bases: TGCGCCAGCAGCTTTAGCGGGAGTGAAGGCAGTGAGCAGTTCTTC.